This T cell receptor beta chain was identified in a study of OX40 agonist ivuxolimab in advanced cancers. At the level of the study: Cohort: approximately 83% men, mean age around 60, aged roughly 20 to 79.

Per the germline V gene, CDR1 is MDHEN and CDR2 is SYDVKM. CDR3 length equals 12 residues. V lost 7 bases, J lost 6 bases, and 11 bases lay in between. Sequencing used immunoSEQ multiplex PCR; TCRdb keeps in-frame clones, though not all of them. This sample has about 68,000 clones, with more than 65% found just once. Study conclusions and caveats: Low normalized T-cell clonal expansion also characterized some of the nonresponders. Low clonal expansion, among the lowest seen, marked partial responders at 0.1-3.0 mg/kg.

In the case of this clone: The antigen is not known.

Sequencing used CD4+ or CD8+ T cells sorted from blood, obtained in a trial of the OX40 agonist ivuxolimab. The receptor was isolated from an adult with an advanced solid tumor such as melanoma, head and neck, liver or kidney cancer. The chain employs TRBV28 and TRBJ2-3, with D possibly TRBD2 on 6 matching bases. Written as DNA, the CDR3 is TGTGCCAGCACAAAGGGGAGGGATACGCAGTATTTT. It specifies CASTKGRDTQYF. The whole variable domain, filled in from reference TRBV28 and TRBJ2-3, reads DVKVTQSSRYLVKRTGEKVFLECVQDMDHENMFWYRQDPGLGLRLIYFSYDVKMKEKGDIPEGYSVSREKKERFSLILESASTNQTSMYLCASTKGRDTQYFGPGTRLTVL.